This T cell receptor (beta chain) was captured by sequencing in a study of cytomegalovirus exposure and HLA in healthy donors. Study-level points and caveats: Generally TCR sequences proved uncommon, though certain public TCRs appeared in numerous donors. The classifier reportedly diagnosed cytomegalovirus status with high specificity and sensitivity.

As to this clone: Its antigen remains unidentified.

The table came from immunoSEQ multiplex PCR; TCRdb's copy has only in-frame clones and leaves some out. The sample has some 210,000 clones, approximately 82% seen once. Sequencing was carried out using PBMCs. This receptor was taken from a woman in her late teens or twenties in good health and CMV-seronegative.

The CDR3 DNA is TGTGCCAGCAGCCAATTCCAGTGGGGGGCGGATTCCAATCAGCCCCAGCATTTT. Translation gives CASSQFQWGADSNQPQHF. This chain links TRBV4-2 with TRBJ1-5, with D perhaps matching TRBD1 (6 bases). Germline V gene sequence: CDR1 LGHNA, CDR2 YNFKEQ. The CDR3 loop spans 18 amino acids. Deletions cut 2 bases from V and 3 bases from J, with 20 bases between.